This TCR beta chain was identified during a study of Graves' ophthalmopathy and Graves' hyperthyroidism. This clonotype was seen at least ten times. RNA transcripts were the source from which TCR beta CDR3 regions were amplified. First-round RT-PCR employed HTBI primers, with a second-round multiplex PCR after it. TCRdb re-analysed the multiplex PCR reads in MiXCR, keeping a single row per CDR3 protein. The sample has about half a million distinct CDR3 sequences; approximately 15% are singletons. V lost 0 bases and J lost 4; bases outside the gene matches: 7. CDR1 and CDR2 from the germline V gene are LGHNA and YNFKEQ. The CDR3 has 16 residues.

The clonotype was recovered from a woman aged 25-40 years with Graves' ophthalmopathy. The sequencing sample was made of blood. The genes are TRBV4-2 and TRBJ2-5; 8 nucleotides agree with TRBD2. The CDR3 loop reads CASSQDRTGGRETQYF. DNA for the CDR3: TGTGCCAGCAGCCAAGATAGGACGGGGGGGCGAGAGACCCAGTACTTC.